The 4 T cell receptor beta chains below all came from one sample that was sequenced in a study of Graves' ophthalmopathy and Graves' hyperthyroidism. The study amplified TCR beta CDR3 regions using RNA transcripts. Following a first-round RT-PCR that used HTBI primers, a second-round multiplex PCR was carried out. TCRdb re-called the multiplex PCR reads through MiXCR, storing one row per CDR3 protein. Here the sample spans some 1.1 million distinct CDR3 sequences, less than 45% being singletons. Sequencing was performed on peripheral blood or thyroid tissue (not recorded which). The receptors were sampled from an adult man with Graves' hyperthyroidism.

This clonotype was recorded many times. This chain links TRBV11-2 with TRBJ2-7, with D perhaps assigned TRBD1 or TRBD2 (6 bases each). V was shortened by 0 bases and J by 2 bases, with 11 bases between the two germline ends. The CDR3 spans 15 residues. CDR1 and CDR2 from the germline V gene are SGHAT and FQNNGV. The CDR3 here is CASSLDRGPAYEQYF. The CDR3 DNA reads TGTGCCAGCAGCTTAGATCGGGGGCCAGCCTACGAGCAGTACTTC.

In its sample, this clonotype was seen a few times. The chain uses TRBV5-1 and TRBJ2-7, with TRBD1 identical over 8 bases. The germline V gene has CDR1 SGHRS and CDR2 YFSETQ. V was pared by 4 bases and J by 9 bases, with 15 bases of the junction left unmatched. The CDR3 runs to 15 residues. DNA of the CDR3: TGCGCCAGCAGCGAACTACAGGGGGTTCGTTCCGGGCAGTACTTC. It translates to CASSELQGVRSGQYF.

This clonotype has at least ten counts. This chain links TRBV7-9 with TRBJ2-5, with D perhaps being TRBD1 or TRBD2 (6 bases each). Trimming stripped 10 bases from V and 4 bases from J, with 16 bases between. This CDR3 contains 13 residues. Germline V CDR1 and CDR2: SEHNR, FQNEAQ (reference sequence). CDR3 protein: CATTGGQRETQYF. In nucleotides, the CDR3 is TGTGCCACCACCGGGGGACAAAGAGAGACCCAGTACTTC.

Comment on this clonotype: A much larger clone lies a single base off, so this may be a read error. Here the CDR3 DNA reads TGTGCCAGCAGCTTTTGGGCCAGGGCCTCTGGGGCCAACGTCCTGACTTTC. It specifies CASSFWARASGANVLTF. The rearrangement joins TRBV7-2 to TRBJ2-6; tentatively, D is TRBD1 (5 bases). The CDR3 runs to 17 residues. Germline CDR1 reads SGHTA; CDR2 reads FQGNSA. V lost 3 bases and J lost 0, with 12 bases in between.